Below, 14 T cell receptor beta chains from the same sample are listed, as sequenced in a study of glioma-infiltrating T cells after dendritic cell vaccination. Using immunoSEQ multiplex PCR, the repertoire was profiled, and TCRdb retains in-frame clones only, with some absent. The sample carries 65,000 to 90,000 clones, almost 85% recorded once. The starting material was blood, obtained before dendritic cell vaccination. The receptors come from a human donor with glioblastoma.

The sample holds one count of this clone. This chain joins TRBV6-1 and TRBJ2-2, with 7 bases matching TRBD2. The CDR3 runs 15 residues. The germline V gene has CDR1 MNHNS and CDR2 SASEGT. The trim removed 5 bases at V and 4 bases at J, leaving 7 bases unmatched. The CDR3 DNA is TGTGCCAGCAGTCCGAGCGGGACTGCCACCGGGGAGCTGTTTTTT. Its translation is CASSPSGTATGELFF.

V usage is TRBV10-3 and J usage is TRBJ2-1; 7 bases line up with TRBD2. V shed 6 bases, J shed 1 base, and the junction held 6 bases outside the gene matches. CDR3 length: 15 amino acids. Looked up from germline, CDR1 is ENHRY and CDR2 is SYGVKD. The CDR3 protein is CAIRGEGSSYNEQFF. Here the CDR3 DNA reads TGTGCCATCAGGGGGGAGGGGAGTTCCTACAATGAGCAGTTCTTC.

This chain links TRBV7-8 with TRBJ1-1; D remains unclear. The CDR3 contains 13 residues. The germline V and J ends were trimmed by 1 base and 4 bases, with 7 bases remaining between them. Germline CDR1 SGHVS, CDR2 FQNEAQ. CDR3 DNA: TGTGCCAGCAGCTTAGTTTCTCGCACTGAAGCTTTCTTT. Protein sequence: CASSLVSRTEAFF. The variable domain in full, with the rest retrieved from reference TRBV7-8 and TRBJ1-1, is GAGVSQSPRYKVAKRGQDVALRCDPISGHVSLFWYQQALGQGPEFLTYFQNEAQLDKSGLPSDRFFAERPEGSVSTLKIQRTQQEDSAVYLCASSLVSRTEAFFGQGTRLTVV.

This sequence joins TRBV2 and TRBJ2-2, with D unclear. V lost 3 bases and J lost 8, with 4 bases in between. Germline-derived CDR1 and CDR2 are SNHLY and FYNNEI. CDR3 length: 11 amino acids. CDR3 in DNA: TGTGCCAGCAGTGATTCGGGGGAGCTGTTTTTT. Translating gives CASSDSGELFF.

The chain carries TRBV6-6 and TRBJ2-1; possible D gene TRBD2, 6 bases. The CDR3 has 14 amino acids. Trimming removed 5 bases at V and 3 bases at J, with 11 bases between. Germline V gives CDR1 MNHNY, CDR2 SVGAGI (reference sequence). CDR3 sequence (DNA): TGTGCCAGCAGTACGGGACTGGTCTACAATGAGCAGTTCTTC. Its translation: CASSTGLVYNEQFF.

CDR3 DNA sequence: TGTGCCATCATCGGCCAACAGGGGTATGGCTACACCTTC. Translating gives CAIIGQQGYGYTF. The chain is built from TRBV10-3 and TRBJ1-2; TRBD1 matches at 7 bases. Germline values: CDR1 ENHRY, CDR2 SYGVKD. V shed 7 bases and J 5 bases; nucleotides not matched to a gene: 7. The CDR3 runs 13 residues.

This clone was detected a few times. V and J are TRBV5-1 and TRBJ2-3; possibly TRBD2 for D (5 bases). Trimming pared 4 bases from V and 4 bases from J, leaving 10 bases between. Germline V gene lookup returns CDR1 SGHRS and CDR2 YFSETQ. The CDR3 is 13 amino acids. CDR3 sequence (DNA): TGCGCCAGCAGCGCGGACTCGTCAGATACGCAGTATTTT. Residues: CASSADSSDTQYF.

V is TRBV19 and J is TRBJ1-2; possibly TRBD1 for D (6 bases). This CDR3 is built from 13 residues. Germline lookup yields CDR1 LNHDA and CDR2 SQIVND (reference sequence). V lost 9 bases to trimming and J lost 6 bases, with 17 bases between them. The CDR3 region has the DNA TGTGCCAGCAACGTACAGGGTTTAAATGGCTACACCTTC. Translation: CASNVQGLNGYTF.

The V call is TRBV28, the J call TRBJ2-7; 9 nucleotides match TRBD1. The CDR3 spans 14 residues. J gave up 3 bases and V 7 bases, and 7 bases lay outside the gene matches. Germline assignment: CDR1 MDHEN and CDR2 SYDVKM. This CDR3 reads CASIPGQGFYEQYF. In nucleotides, the CDR3 is TGTGCCAGCATCCCGGGACAGGGCTTCTACGAGCAGTACTTC.

This chain connects TRBV9 to TRBJ2-2, with a possible D match to TRBD2 (5 bases). This CDR3 region has 14 residues. Germline assignment: CDR1 SGDLS and CDR2 YYNGEE. With 1 base removed from V and 5 bases from J, the gap between germline ends came to 9 bases. DNA for the CDR3: TGTGCCAGCAGCGTATTTAGCGATACCGGGGAGCTGTTTTTT. Its translation is CASSVFSDTGELFF.

The chain has TRBV18 and TRBJ2-5; TRBD1 matches 8 bases. The CDR3 spans 15 residues. Germline loops: CDR1 KGHSH, CDR2 LQKENI. V was pared by 0 bases and J by 2 bases, with 2 bases of the junction left unmatched. This chain's CDR3 is CASSPPRDRQETQYF. In DNA form, the CDR3 reads TGTGCCAGCTCACCACCTCGGGACAGGCAAGAGACCCAGTACTTC. Full variable domain (missing parts from reference TRBV18 and TRBJ2-5): NAGVMQNPRHLVRRRGQEARLRCSPMKGHSHVYWYRQLPEEGLKFMVYLQKENIIDESGMPKERFSAEFPKEGPSILRIQQVVRGDSAAYFCASSPPRDRQETQYFGPGTRLLVL.

Here the CDR3 reads CASSLVRGTDTQYF. CDR3 sequence (DNA): TGTGCCAGCAGCTTAGTCCGCGGCACAGATACGCAGTATTTT. V gene TRBV7-2 combines with J gene TRBJ2-3; D is unclear. Per the germline V gene, CDR1 is SGHTA and CDR2 is FQGNSA. The V gene lost 1 base and the J gene lost 1 base, with 6 bases spanning the gap. The CDR3 spans 14 residues.

This clone was counted only a few times. The CDR3, as DNA: TGTGCCAGCAGACCTAGTGTATCCTACGAGCAGTACGTC. Protein product: CASRPSVSYEQYV. The chain is built from TRBV6-6 and TRBJ2-7; D unclear. Germline values: CDR1 MNHNY, CDR2 SVGAGI (reference sequence). This CDR3 spans 13 amino acids. With 6 bases removed from V and 1 base from J, the gap between germline ends came to 10 bases.

The chain links TRBV7-2 to TRBJ1-1; weak D call: TRBD1 (5 bases). The germline V gene has CDR1 SGHTA and CDR2 FQGNSA. V was pared by 3 bases and J by 10 bases, with 12 bases between. This CDR3 has 12 amino acids. CDR3 DNA: TGTGCCAGCAGCTTTCAGGGTTTGGGAGCTTTCTTT. This encodes CASSFQGLGAFF.